The rows below give T cell receptor beta chains drawn from one sample of a study of CD8 T cells in ankylosing spondylitis. One entry per CDR3 protein, called by TCRdb with MiXCR from the 5' RACE reads. The repertoire consists of 50,000 to 70,000 distinct CDR3 sequences, with roughly 6.1% occurring once and the leading ten covering approximately 5%. The source material was synovial fluid, either unsorted or a sorted T cell fraction (not recorded which). Every receptor here comes from a male donor with ankylosing spondylitis. CDR3s include the opening cysteine and the closing phenylalanine or tryptophan. A D gene is named only where the DNA matches it firmly. The size entry is marked missing in some rows and otherwise reads once, few, many or a size class.

v_call: TRBV19
j_call: TRBJ1-1
clone_size: many
d_call: -
cdr3_nt: TGTGCCAGTAATGGGTTTGGTACTGAAGCTTTCTTT
cdr3_aa: CASNGFGTEAFF

v_call: TRBV20-1
j_call: TRBJ2-3
clone_size: few
d_call: TRBD2
cdr3_nt: TGCAGTGCTGTAGCGGGGGCAGAGGCAGATACGCAGTATTTT
cdr3_aa: CSAVAGAEADTQYF

v_call: TRBV6-2/TRBV6-3
j_call: TRBJ1-1
clone_size: few
d_call: -
cdr3_nt: TGTGCCAGCAGTTACCCCCACACTGAAGCTTTCTTT
cdr3_aa: CASSYPHTEAFF

v_call: TRBV5-5
j_call: TRBJ2-4
clone_size: few
d_call: -
cdr3_nt: TGTGCCAGCAGCTACTCGGGTGATTCCAAAAACATTCAGTACTTC
cdr3_aa: CASSYSGDSKNIQYF

v_call: TRBV4-2
j_call: TRBJ2-7
clone_size: few
d_call: TRBD2
cdr3_nt: TGTGCCAGCAGCCAACCTAGCGGGAGGGCCTACGAGCAGTACTTC
cdr3_aa: CASSQPSGRAYEQYF

v_call: TRBV7-9
j_call: TRBJ1-5
clone_size: many
d_call: -
cdr3_nt: TGTGCCAGCCGGCGAGGGAGCAATCAGCCCCAGCATTTT
cdr3_aa: CASRRGSNQPQHF

v_call: TRBV5-1
j_call: TRBJ1-5
clone_size: many
d_call: TRBD1
cdr3_nt: TGCGCCAGCAGCTGGGGGACAGGGAGCAATCAGCCCCAGCATTTT
cdr3_aa: CASSWGTGSNQPQHF

v_call: TRBV11-2
j_call: TRBJ2-3
clone_size: -
d_call: -
cdr3_nt: TGTGCCAGCAGCTTAGTCGGGAGCGGGCAGTTCACAGATACGCAGTATTTT
cdr3_aa: CASSLVGSGQFTDTQYF

v_call: TRBV20-1
j_call: TRBJ2-7
clone_size: many
d_call: TRBD2
cdr3_nt: TGCAGTGCTAGAGATTTGGGCGGGAGTGGCTACGAGCAGTACTTC
cdr3_aa: CSARDLGGSGYEQYF

v_call: TRBV14
j_call: TRBJ2-7
clone_size: -
d_call: -
cdr3_nt: TGTGCCAGCAGCCAAGAAGACAGGTACGAGCAGTACTTC
cdr3_aa: CASSQEDRYEQYF

v_call: TRBV28
j_call: TRBJ2-3
clone_size: many
d_call: -
cdr3_nt: TGTGCCAGCAGTCCCTCCCTTGGGGGAGGAGGGGCAGATACGCAGTATTTT
cdr3_aa: CASSPSLGGGGADTQYF

v_call: TRBV5-1
j_call: TRBJ2-1
clone_size: many
d_call: -
cdr3_nt: TGCGCCAGCAGCCCGGGTGAGGGTTACGCTGAGCAGTTCTTC
cdr3_aa: CASSPGEGYAEQFF